Presented here are 20 T cell receptor beta chains from one specimen sequenced in a study of cytomegalovirus exposure and HLA in healthy donors. In the PCR, 60 Vbeta and 13 Jbeta primers were used. The assay was immunoSEQ multiplex PCR, and TCRdb's table has in-frame clones only and misses some. The table shows around 110,000 clones, with roughly 82% occurring only once. The sequenced material came from PBMCs. These receptors were taken from a man aged 25-40 years in good health and CMV-seropositive.

Turning to this clone: The junction and the germline gene differ at one end; a read error may be behind it. The chain joins TRBV7-9 to TRBJ1-5; 8 nucleotides line up with TRBD1. The CDR3 sequence is 14 residues long. Germline V gene lookup returns CDR1 SEHNR and CDR2 FQNEAQ (reference sequence). CDR3 protein: CSSTAGGGNQPQHF. The CDR3, as DNA: TGTTCCAGCACCGCAGGGGGCGGCAATCAGCCCCAGCATTTT. Supplemented by reference TRBV7-9 and TRBJ1-5, the full variable domain reads DTGVSQNPRHKITKRGQNVTFRCDPISEHNRLYWYRQTLGQGPEFLTYFQNEAQLEKSRLLSDRFSAERPKGSFSTLEIQRTEQGDSAMYLCSSTAGGGNQPQHFGDGTRLSIL.

The V call is TRBV6-1, the J call TRBJ1-1; D gene unclear. The V end was cut by 6 bases, the J end by 0 bases, with 8 bases between. The germline V gene encodes CDR1 MNHNS and CDR2 SASEGT. The CDR3 length is 13 residues. DNA of the CDR3: TGTGCCAGCAGGAGAATCCTGAACACTGAAGCTTTCTTT. Translating gives CASRRILNTEAFF.

V is TRBV2 and J is TRBJ1-5; the match to TRBD1 covers 9 bases. This CDR3 contains 18 residues. Germline CDR1 is SNHLY and CDR2 is FYNNEI. With V trimmed by 6 bases and J by 0 bases, 12 bases remained unmatched. CDR3 DNA sequence: TGTGCCAGCAGCCTACTCGGGACAGGGACATATAGCAATCAGCCCCAGCATTTT. This gives the protein CASSLLGTGTYSNQPQHF.

The chain is built from TRBV5-1 and TRBJ2-2; TRBD1 aligns across 7 bases. CDR1 SGHRS and CDR2 YFSETQ come from the germline V gene. The junction had 5 bases not matched to a gene; V was cut back by 6 bases and J by 0 bases. The CDR3 has 15 residues. The CDR3 reads CASTLTGSNTGELFF. As DNA, the CDR3 is TGCGCCAGCACTTTGACAGGGTCGAACACCGGGGAGCTGTTTTTT.

CDR3 in amino acids: CASSPRDTLNTEAFF. In DNA form, the CDR3 reads TGTGCCAGCTCACCGAGGGACACCCTTAACACTGAAGCTTTCTTT. The rearrangement joins TRBV18 to TRBJ1-1, with D perhaps TRBD1 (6 bases). This CDR3 region has 15 residues. The germline V gene encodes CDR1 KGHSH and CDR2 LQKENI. V was pared by 3 bases and J by 2 bases, with 13 bases between.

The J gene is TRBJ1-3, the V gene TRBV5-6, with D tentatively TRBD1 (5 bases). Germline CDR1 and CDR2: SGHDT and YYEEEE. CDR3 size: 16 residues. Trimming shortened V by 3 bases and J by 0 bases, and 13 bases separated the two germline ends. CDR3 DNA sequence: TGTGCCAGCAGCTGGGGCGGGGCTAGCTCTGGAAACACCATATATTTT. This translates into CASSWGGASSGNTIYF.

J is TRBJ2-2 and V is TRBV10-1; 12 nucleotides match TRBD1. Germline trimming cut 2 bases from V and 6 bases from J; bases unmatched to any gene: 7. Germline CDR1 WNHNN, CDR2 SYGVQD (reference sequence). The CDR3 loop spans 17 amino acids. The DNA of the CDR3 is TGCGCCAGCAGTGAGCTGCTCGGGACAGGGGGCGCCGGGGAGCTGTTTTTT. Amino acid sequence: CASSELLGTGGAGELFF.

The chain joins TRBV5-6 to TRBJ1-2; the D gene is possibly TRBD1 (5 bases). In germline, CDR1 is SGHDT, CDR2 YYEEEE. The V and J ends lost 4 bases and 1 base respectively, with 11 bases between them. The length of the CDR3 is 14 residues. The CDR3 spells CASSPTDRNYGYTF. Here the CDR3 DNA reads TGTGCCAGCAGCCCGACAGATCGTAACTATGGCTACACCTTC.

This chain uses TRBV6-5 with TRBJ2-7; unclear D gene. Germline V gives CDR1 MNHEY, CDR2 SVGAGI. Trimming took 7 bases from V and 1 from J, leaving 14 bases between them. The CDR3 has 14 amino acids. For the CDR3, the DNA is TGTGCCAGCATGAGGAATCGTGATTCCTACGAGCAGTACTTC. As protein: CASMRNRDSYEQYF.

The V call is TRBV2, the J call TRBJ2-7; TRBD2 matches 12 bases. J lost 5 bases, V lost 6 bases, and 14 bases had no gene match. Germline values: CDR1 SNHLY, CDR2 FYNNEI. The CDR3 loop spans 17 amino acids. CDR3 amino acids: CASSLLGLAGTLHEQYF. The DNA for the CDR3 is TGTGCCAGCAGCCTCCTTGGACTAGCGGGGACCCTCCACGAGCAGTACTTC.

The chain has TRBV6-1 and TRBJ1-1; D may be TRBD1 (6 bases). The V end lost 3 bases, the J end lost 0 bases, and 17 bases lay between the germline ends. The germline CDR1 and CDR2 sequences are MNHNS and SASEGT. The CDR3 is 17 residues long. In DNA form, the CDR3 reads TGTGCCAGCAGTGAGGGCTTCGGACAGACCCTGAACACTGAAGCTTTCTTT. This codes for CASSEGFGQTLNTEAFF.

The chain couples TRBV30 to TRBJ2-5; D is perhaps TRBD2 (6 bases). The CDR3 is 13 amino acids. V lost 4 bases to trimming and J lost 5 bases, with 14 bases between them. Germline V CDR1 and CDR2: GTSNPN, SVGIG (reference sequence). CDR3: CAWTAGLRETQYF. CDR3 DNA: TGTGCCTGGACCGCGGGACTGAGGGAGACCCAGTACTTC.

This clone came up a few times. This chain uses TRBV10-3 with TRBJ1-2, with a possible D match to TRBD1 (6 bases). CDR3 size: 13 residues. The germline V gene encodes CDR1 ENHRY and CDR2 SYGVKD. The V end was cut by 4 bases, the J end by 8 bases, with 14 bases between. The CDR3 region is CAISAPGRGGYTF. CDR3 in DNA: TGTGCCATCAGTGCCCCGGGGAGGGGGGGCTACACCTTC.

The J gene is TRBJ2-7, the V gene TRBV19; D is uncertain. The CDR3 extends over 14 amino acids. V shed 4 bases and J shed 6 bases, with 16 bases lying between them. The germline V gene has CDR1 LNHDA and CDR2 SQIVND (reference sequence). The CDR3 sequence: CASSTISSRSEQYF. The CDR3 DNA sequence: TGTGCCAGTAGTACAATTAGTAGCCGGAGCGAGCAGTACTTC.

The count of this clone is one. The chain employs TRBV18 and TRBJ1-2; D remains unclear. CDR3 length equals 16 residues. Germline V gives CDR1 KGHSH, CDR2 LQKENI. V lost 2 bases to trimming and J lost 3 bases, with 16 bases between them. The CDR3 DNA follows: TGTGCCAGCTCACCAACCTTACTGAAGGAGGACTATGGCTACACCTTC. It codes for CASSPTLLKEDYGYTF.

V is TRBV5-1 and J is TRBJ1-4, with D possibly matching TRBD1 (5 bases). Germline V gene data show CDR1 as SGHRS and CDR2 as YFSETQ. The CDR3 runs to 15 residues. The ends were cut back, 0 bases at V and 8 bases at J, with 14 bases in the middle. CDR3 loop: CASSLDTGAWEKLFF. The DNA of the CDR3 is TGCGCCAGCAGCTTGGATACAGGCGCGTGGGAAAAACTGTTTTTT.

The J gene is TRBJ1-4, the V gene TRBV6-6; D gene ambiguous. Trimming removed 8 bases at V and 0 bases at J, with 13 bases between. The V gene's germline CDR1 is MNHNY and CDR2 SVGAGI (reference sequence). The CDR3 runs 15 residues. CDR3 sequence (DNA): TGTGCCAGCTGCGGTGTGTTGACAACTAATGAAAAACTGTTTTTT. Translated, it gives CASCGVLTTNEKLFF.

The gene calls are TRBV27 and TRBJ2-3; D is unclear. This CDR3 is 14 amino acids long. The V gene's germline CDR1 is MNHEY and CDR2 SMNVEV (reference sequence). The V end was cut by 1 base, the J end by 0 bases, with 5 bases between. The CDR3 DNA is TGTGCCAGCAGTTTATTTCGGAGCACAGATACGCAGTATTTT. Translation gives CASSLFRSTDTQYF.

The chain links TRBV11-2 to TRBJ2-5; 8 positions match TRBD2. Trimming at V came to 3 bases and at J to 5 bases, leaving 5 bases not matched to a gene. This CDR3 comprises 14 residues. Germline loops: CDR1 SGHAT, CDR2 FQNNGV. CDR3 in amino acids: CASSFSGGEETQYF. The CDR3 bases are TGTGCCAGCAGCTTCAGCGGGGGAGAGGAGACCCAGTACTTC.

The chain links TRBV2 to TRBJ2-3, with D perhaps TRBD1 (6 bases). The CDR3 totals 12 residues. Germline lookup yields CDR1 SNHLY and CDR2 FYNNEI. The V gene lost 8 bases and the J gene lost 5 bases, with 11 bases spanning the gap. The CDR3 loop is CASGGGGDTQYF. CDR3 bases: TGTGCCAGCGGTGGGGGCGGAGATACGCAGTATTTT.